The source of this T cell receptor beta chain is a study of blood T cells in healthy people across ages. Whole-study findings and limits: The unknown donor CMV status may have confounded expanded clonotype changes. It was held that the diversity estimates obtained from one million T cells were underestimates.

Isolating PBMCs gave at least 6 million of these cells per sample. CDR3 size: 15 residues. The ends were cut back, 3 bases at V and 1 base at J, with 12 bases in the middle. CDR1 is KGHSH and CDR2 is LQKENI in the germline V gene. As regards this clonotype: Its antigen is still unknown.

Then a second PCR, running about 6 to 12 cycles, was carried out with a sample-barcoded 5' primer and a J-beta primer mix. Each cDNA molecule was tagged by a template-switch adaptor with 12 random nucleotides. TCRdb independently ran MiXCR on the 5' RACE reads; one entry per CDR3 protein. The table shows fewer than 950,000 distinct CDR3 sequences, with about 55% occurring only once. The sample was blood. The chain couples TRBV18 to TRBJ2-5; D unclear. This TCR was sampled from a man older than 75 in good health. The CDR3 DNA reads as TGTGCCAGCTCACCCGGAAATCCGGGCCAAGAGACCCAGTACTTC. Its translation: CASSPGNPGQETQYF.